Listed below are T cell receptor delta chains from one sample, sequenced in a study of gamma-delta T cells after stem cell transplantation. TCRdb re-called the RT-PCR reads with CATT. The sample has about 2,400 delta-chain clones, around 40% seen once. What was sequenced was gamma-delta T cells. Every receptor here comes from a human donor. It is not recorded whose cells these are; they may come from a transplant donor. Each CDR3 is given with its conserved first and last residue. The D gene is left open where the match is weak. The size entry is marked missing in some rows and otherwise reads once, few, many or a size class.

V gene	clone size	CDR3 length	J gene	D gene	CDR3 protein	CDR3 DNA
TRDV2	few	15	TRDJ1	TRDD3	CAYDTLGDPPGKLIF	TGTGCCTATGACACCTTGGGGGATCCACCCGGGAAACTCATCTTT
TRDV2	.	16	TRDJ1	TRDD2	CACDPVSYDYTDKLIF	TGTGCCTGTGACCCCGTTTCCTACGATTACACCGATAAACTCATCTTT
TRDV1	.	28	TRDJ1	TRDD3	CALGTRRGGRWTEFPTGYGTVYTDKLIF	TGTGCTCTTGGGACACGTCGGGGTGGAAGATGGACCGAATTCCCGACGGGATACGGGACTGTGTACACCGATAAACTCATCTTT
TRDV2	.	19	TRDJ1	.	CACSTVKVLGGRYTDKLIF	TGTGCCTGTAGCACCGTAAAGGTCTTAGGGGGTCGGTACACCGATAAACTCATCTTT
TRDV2	large	18	TRDJ1	TRDD3	CACDYVTGGYPYTDKLIF	TGTGCCTGTGATTATGTTACTGGGGGATACCCGTACACCGATAAACTCATCTTT
TRDV2	.	16	TRDJ1	.	CACDALGGYRADKLIF	TGTGCCTGTGACGCTCTTGGGGGCTACCGGGCCGATAAACTCATCTTT
TRDV2	.	15	TRDJ1	.	CACDPLTARTDKLIF	TGTGCCTGTGACCCTCTCACGGCCCGCACCGATAAACTCATCTTT
TRDV2	few	20	TRDJ3	TRDD3	CACDTPPLGDTFWDTRQMFF	TGTGCCTGTGACACTCCTCCACTGGGGGATACGTTCTGGGACACCCGACAGATGTTTTTC
TRDV2	medium-sized	15	TRDJ1	.	CACDLRRDRQLWVIF	TGTGCCTGTGACCTACGACGGGATCGCCAACTGTGGGTCATCTTT
TRDV2	large	17	TRDJ3	TRDD3	CACDPVTWGIQTRQMFF	TGTGCCTGTGACCCTGTGACCTGGGGGATACAAACCCGACAGATGTTTTTC
TRDV2	few	19	TRDJ3	TRDD3	CARDTVGDKISWDTRQMFF	TGTGCCCGTGACACGGTAGGGGATAAAATCTCCTGGGACACCCGACAGATGTTTTTC
TRDV2	.	21	TRDJ3	TRDD3	CACDKVLGDPLRPWDTRQMFF	TGTGCCTGTGACAAAGTACTGGGGGATCCACTCCGTCCCTGGGACACCCGACAGATGTTTTTC
TRDV2	few	17	TRDJ1	.	CACDTVSRGKYTDKLIF	TGTGCCTGTGACACAGTATCCCGGGGGAAGTACACCGATAAACTCATCTTT
TRDV2	.	22	TRDJ3	TRDD3	CACDTVGLLGDVSSWDTRQMFF	TGTGCCTGTGACACCGTGGGCTTACTGGGGGACGTTAGCTCCTGGGACACCCGACAAATGTTTTTC
TRDV2	.	15	TRDJ1	TRDD3	CACEELGDTHGKLIF	TGTGCCTGTGAAGAACTGGGGGATACGCACGGAAAACTCATCTTT
TRDV2	once	19	TRDJ1	TRDD3	CACDTLSILVDTLTDNLIF	TGTGCCTGTGACACTCTTTCCATCCTGGTGGATACGCTCACCGATAACCTCATCTTT
TRDV2	few	18	TRDJ3	TRDD3	CACDILGDTGWDTRQMFF	TGTGCCTGTGACATACTGGGGGATACCGGCTGGGACACCCGACAGATGTTTTTC
TRDV2	few	19	TRDJ1	TRDD3	CACDTLRTGGYRYTDKLIF	TGTGCCTGTGACACCCTTCGTACTGGGGGATACAGGTACACCGATAAACTCATCTTT